The 15 T cell receptor beta chains in this list originate from one sample, sequenced in a study of shared clonotypes between healthy human individuals. Naive CD8 cells lacked CD45RO, underwent positive selection for CCR7 and left out terminally differentiated effector memory CD45RA+ cells. Clones were sequenced by immunoSEQ multiplex PCR, and TCRdb holds only the in-frame ones, with some missing. The profile shows approximately 2,200,000 clones, around 93% of them singletons. The specimen was naive CD8+ T cells from PBMCs. These receptors all come from a man in his late teens or twenties in good health. Some clones in this sample may be carry-over from other donors' samples.

This chain uses TRBV29-1 with TRBJ1-1; perhaps TRBD1 as D (5 bases). This CDR3 comprises 14 residues. CDR1 and CDR2 from the germline V gene are SQVTM and ANQGSEA. The germline V and J ends were trimmed by 5 bases and 0 bases, with 13 bases remaining between them. The CDR3: CSVLGTSVNTEAFF. In DNA, the CDR3 is TGCAGCGTTCTCGGGACTTCGGTGAACACTGAAGCTTTCTTT.

This chain links TRBV2 with TRBJ1-2; D gene uncertain. CDR1 and CDR2 from the germline V gene are SNHLY and FYNNEI. V was cut by 4 bases and J by 0 bases, with 9 bases left in between. The CDR3 totals 14 residues. The CDR3 loop is CASSVAEANYGYTF. CDR3 coding DNA: TGTGCCAGCAGTGTCGCAGAAGCTAACTATGGCTACACCTTC.

V gene TRBV5-1 combines with J gene TRBJ2-5; 8 nucleotides line up with TRBD2. CDR3 size: 14 residues. The ends lost 4 bases at V and 5 bases at J; junction bases unmatched: 7. The germline CDR1 and CDR2 sequences are SGHRS and YFSETQ. CDR3 sequence reads: CASSPLAGWETQYF. The CDR3 DNA is TGCGCCAGCAGCCCCTTAGCGGGGTGGGAGACCCAGTACTTC.

This rearrangement joins TRBV5-1 to TRBJ1-4, with D possibly being TRBD1 (5 bases). This CDR3 spans 18 amino acids. V gave up 0 bases and J gave up 4 bases, with 19 bases separating them. Germline CDR1 SGHRS, CDR2 YFSETQ. CDR3 residues: CASSLGAGRGFGNEKLFF. The DNA for the CDR3 is TGCGCCAGCAGCTTGGGGGCAGGGAGAGGGTTCGGTAATGAAAAACTGTTTTTT. The full variable domain, completed using reference TRBV5-1 and TRBJ1-4, is KAGVTQTPRYLIKTRGQQVTLSCSPISGHRSVSWYQQTPGQGLQFLFEYFSETQRNKGNFPGRFSGRQFSNSRSEMNVSTLELGDSALYLCASSLGAGRGFGNEKLFFGSGTQLSVL.

The J gene is TRBJ2-2, the V gene TRBV2; D is perhaps TRBD2 (6 bases). Germline V gene lookup returns CDR1 SNHLY and CDR2 FYNNEI. This CDR3 spans 14 amino acids. Trimming stripped 8 bases from V and 2 bases from J, with 12 bases between. The CDR3 region is CASDRDSNTGELFF. CDR3 nucleotides: TGTGCCAGCGACCGGGACTCTAACACCGGGGAGCTGTTTTTT.

The rearrangement joins TRBV19 to TRBJ1-2; 12 positions match TRBD1. Germline trimming cut 1 base from V and 3 bases from J; bases unmatched to any gene: 6. Germline V CDR1 and CDR2: LNHDA, SQIVND (reference sequence). The CDR3 runs 17 residues. The CDR3 reads CASSIGPGQGADYGYTF. CDR3 nucleotides: TGTGCCAGTAGTATAGGCCCGGGACAGGGGGCCGACTATGGCTACACCTTC.

The chain couples TRBV27 to TRBJ1-2, with D perhaps TRBD1 (6 bases). Germline V CDR1 and CDR2: MNHEY, SMNVEV (reference sequence). The CDR3 loop spans 15 amino acids. V lost 8 bases and J lost 3, with 19 bases in between. The CDR3 spells CASWGAAGDHYGYTF. The CDR3 DNA is TGTGCCAGCTGGGGTGCGGCAGGGGATCACTATGGCTACACCTTC.

The chain is built from TRBV10-3 and TRBJ2-7, with D maybe TRBD1 (5 bases). The V gene lost 2 bases and the J gene lost 6 bases, with 11 bases spanning the gap. CDR3 length equals 13 residues. Germline V CDR1 and CDR2: ENHRY, SYGVKD. CDR3 protein: CAISEGRAGEQYF. CDR3 bases: TGTGCCATCAGTGAGGGCAGGGCAGGCGAGCAGTACTTC.

The chain carries TRBV28 and TRBJ2-5; D unresolved. The CDR3 length is 14 residues. The V gene lost 3 bases and the J gene lost 4 bases, with 12 bases spanning the gap. The germline V gene encodes CDR1 MDHEN and CDR2 SYDVKM. The CDR3 region has the DNA TGTGCCAGCAGTTTGGGCAGTAAGGTAGAGACCCAGTACTTC. Protein sequence: CASSLGSKVETQYF.

The genes are TRBV27 and TRBJ2-7; D not certain. Germline V CDR1 and CDR2: MNHEY, SMNVEV (reference sequence). With 6 bases removed from V and 5 bases from J, the gap between germline ends came to 20 bases. This CDR3 spans 15 amino acids. The DNA for the CDR3 is TGTGCCAGCAGAACACTCGATTTGGCTCCCAACGAGCAGTACTTC. Translation: CASRTLDLAPNEQYF.

The chain joins TRBV11-2 to TRBJ2-3; D uncertain. Germline V gives CDR1 SGHAT, CDR2 FQNNGV. CDR3 size: 14 residues. The V and J ends lost 1 base and 2 bases respectively, with 7 bases between them. CDR3 residues: CASSLVAYTDTQYF. The CDR3 nucleotides are TGTGCCAGCAGCTTAGTCGCCTACACAGATACGCAGTATTTT.

This clone came up once. The chain recombines TRBV9 with TRBJ2-6; D uncertain. The V gene's germline CDR1 is SGDLS and CDR2 YYNGEE. Trimming shortened V by 0 bases and J by 0 bases, and 10 bases separated the two germline ends. This CDR3 region has 17 residues. CDR3: CASSVDLGFSGANVLTF. The CDR3 region has the DNA TGTGCCAGCAGCGTAGATTTAGGGTTCTCTGGGGCCAACGTCCTGACTTTC.

The genes are TRBV19 and TRBJ1-1; D remains ambiguous. V lost 5 bases, J lost 1 base, and 17 bases lay in between. There are 16 residues in the CDR3. Germline CDR1 reads LNHDA; CDR2 reads SQIVND (reference sequence). The CDR3 nucleotides read TGTGCCAGTAGTCCGGCCGGTCCGCGGGCGAACACTGAAGCTTTCTTT. Its protein product is CASSPAGPRANTEAFF. Filled out from reference TRBV19 and TRBJ1-1, the complete variable domain reads DGGITQSPKYLFRKEGQNVTLSCEQNLNHDAMYWYRQDPGQGLRLIYYSQIVNDFQKGDIAEGYSVSREKKESFPLTVTSAQKNPTAFYLCASSPAGPRANTEAFFGQGTRLTVV.

Here the CDR3 DNA reads TGTGCCAGCAGCCAAGATTTTGCCCCGGGGGAACTGTTTTTT. Its translation is CASSQDFAPGELFF. The chain recombines TRBV14 with TRBJ1-4; D perhaps matches TRBD1 (5 bases). Germline V gives CDR1 SGHDN, CDR2 FVKESK. Between the trimmed V and J ends, which lost 0 bases and 12 bases, there was a span of 14 bases. This CDR3 has 14 amino acids. Combining the CDR3 with reference TRBV14 and TRBJ1-4 gives the whole variable domain EAGVTQFPSHSVIEKGQTVTLRCDPISGHDNLYWYRRVMGKEIKFLLHFVKESKQDESGMPNNRFLAERTGGTYSTLKVQPAELEDSGVYFCASSQDFAPGELFFGSGTQLSVL.

This clone has just one count. The CDR3: CASSTRWALNTEAFF. CDR3 sequence (DNA): TGTGCCAGCAGTACCCGTTGGGCCCTGAACACTGAAGCTTTCTTT. The J gene is TRBJ1-1, the V gene TRBV28, with D hard to call. Trimming pared 5 bases from V and 0 bases from J, leaving 13 bases between. This CDR3 contains 15 residues. The germline gives CDR1 MDHEN, CDR2 SYDVKM.